Listed below are T cell receptor beta chains from one sample, sequenced in a study of blood T cell repertoires in COVID-19. The assay was immunoSEQ multiplex PCR, and TCRdb's table has in-frame clones only and misses some. The data contain some 52,000 clones, approximately 84% of them singletons. The sequenced material came from peripheral blood. The receptors shown here come from a man aged 65 to 85 with acute or convalescent COVID-19. The CDR3 runs from the conserved cysteine through the conserved F or W. The D gene is left open where the match is weak. Only some rows state a clone size, as once, few, many or a class for expanded clones.

j_call v_call clone_size d_call cdr3_aa cdr3_nt
TRBJ2-7 TRBV30 . TRBD2 CAWRKPPLARRDEQYF TGTGCCTGGAGGAAACCCCCACTAGCGAGAAGAGACGAGCAGTACTTC
TRBJ2-1 TRBV5-4 . TRBD1 CASSLGQGVYNEQFF TGTGCCAGCAGCTTAGGACAGGGAGTCTACAATGAGCAGTTCTTC
TRBJ1-1 TRBV27 . . CASSLGGATEAFF TGTGCCAGCAGTTTAGGGGGGGCCACTGAAGCTTTCTTT
TRBJ2-5 TRBV27 . TRBD2 CASSLSPSGSPEETQYF TGTGCCAGCAGTTTATCTCCCAGCGGGAGTCCCGAAGAGACCCAGTACTTC
TRBJ1-1 TRBV7-2 . . CASSIGGGNTEAFF TGTGCCAGCAGCATCGGGGGGGGGAACACTGAAGCTTTCTTT
TRBJ2-5 TRBV5-4 . . CASSWSGQETQYF TGTGCCAGCAGCTGGAGCGGCCAAGAGACCCAGTACTTC
TRBJ2-1 TRBV7-7 . . CASSSTDNSEQFF TGTGCCAGCAGCTCAACCGACAATAGTGAGCAGTTCTTC
TRBJ2-3 TRBV5-1 . TRBD2 CASSLGLAAVDTQYF TGCGCCAGCAGCTTAGGACTAGCGGCGGTAGATACGCAGTATTTT
TRBJ1-2 TRBV6-5 . TRBD1 CASSWGRQGGGYTF TGTGCCAGCAGTTGGGGCCGGCAGGGGGGCGGCTACACCTTC
TRBJ2-1 TRBV14 once . CASSQDRFSHEQFF TGTGCCAGCAGCCAAGATCGGTTTTCTCATGAGCAGTTCTTC
TRBJ2-2 TRBV29-1 . TRBD1 CSVGDRSNTGELFF TGCAGCGTTGGGGACAGGTCGAACACCGGGGAGCTGTTTTTT
TRBJ2-3 TRBV5-4 . TRBD2 CASSLGGGAQYF TGTGCCAGCAGCTTGGGCGGGGGTGCGCAGTATTTT
TRBJ2-5 TRBV5-1 . . CASSLGNGGETQYF TGCGCCAGCAGCTTGGGGAACGGGGGAGAGACCCAGTACTTC
TRBJ1-1 TRBV10-2 once . CASSDGGNTEAFF TGCGCCAGCAGTGATGGAGGGAACACTGAAGCTTTCTTT
TRBJ1-2 TRBV7-9 . TRBD1 CASSLVQGAEGYTF TGTGCCAGCAGCTTAGTACAGGGGGCTGAAGGCTACACCTTC
TRBJ1-6 TRBV25-1 . . CASSARGRRDSPLHF TGTGCCAGCAGTGCAAGGGGAAGAAGGGATTCACCCCTCCACTTT
TRBJ2-1 TRBV27 . TRBD2 CASRITFSGRHSSYNEQFF TGTGCCAGCCGAATAACCTTTAGCGGGAGGCACAGCTCCTACAATGAGCAGTTCTTC
TRBJ2-6 TRBV7-8 once TRBD1 CASSLTGDGANVLTF TGTGCCAGCAGCTTGACAGGGGACGGGGCCAACGTCCTGACTTTC
TRBJ1-1 TRBV11-1 . TRBD1 CASSLEGARDTEAFF TGTGCCAGCAGCTTAGAGGGGGCGCGGGACACTGAAGCTTTCTTT
TRBJ2-1 TRBV11-2 . TRBD1 CASSLVDRGWYEQFF TGTGCCAGCAGCTTAGTTGACAGGGGGTGGTATGAGCAGTTCTTC
TRBJ2-5 TRBV29-1 . . CSELQREETQYF TGCAGCGAGCTCCAGCGGGAAGAGACCCAGTACTTC
TRBJ2-2 TRBV11-2 . TRBD1 CASSLKIGAGGTGELFF TGTGCCAGCAGCTTAAAAATCGGGGCAGGGGGAACCGGGGAGCTGTTTTTT
TRBJ1-4 TRBV7-3 . TRBD1 CASSPGQVSGEKLFF TGTGCCAGCAGCCCCGGACAGGTCTCCGGTGAAAAACTGTTTTTT
TRBJ2-4 TRBV28 . . CASSSMSLAKNIQYF TGTGCCAGCAGTTCCATGAGTCTAGCCAAAAACATTCAGTACTTC
TRBJ2-3 TRBV6-5 . TRBD1 CASRDTGAADTQYF TGTGCCAGCAGGGATACAGGGGCGGCAGATACGCAGTATTTT